These 21 T cell receptor beta chains came from one sample sequenced in a study of T cell clonotyping in hematopoietic cell transplantation. TCRdb's copy holds only in-frame clones and misses some; the assay was immunoSEQ multiplex PCR. Found here are 13,000 to 15,000 clones, about three fifths of them singletons; the top ten hold over 7.5%. The specimen was PBMCs. The receptors derive from a human donor who either received an allogeneic hematopoietic cell transplant for a myeloid malignancy or was a related donor (not recorded which). Some clones in this sample may be carry-over from other donors' samples.

V and J are TRBV10-3 and TRBJ2-7; tentative D call: TRBD1 (6 bases). Germline values: CDR1 ENHRY, CDR2 SYGVKD. V was shortened by 5 bases and J by 3 bases, with 8 bases between the two germline ends. This CDR3 has 12 residues. The CDR3, as DNA: TGTGCCATCAGTCCACAGGGCTACGAGCAGTACTTC. Translated: CAISPQGYEQYF.

Here the CDR3 DNA reads TGTGCCAGCAGGCTAAGGAAGGTGTCTCAGTATGGCTACACCTTC. This gives the protein CASRLRKVSQYGYTF. This rearrangement joins TRBV6-5 to TRBJ1-2; D is unresolved. V lost 6 bases, J lost 5 bases, and 19 bases lay in between. The CDR3 extends over 15 amino acids. Germline CDR1 and CDR2: MNHEY and SVGAGI.

This clone has a handful of counts. The chain carries TRBV6-1 and TRBJ1-2; unclear D gene. V was trimmed by 7 bases and J by 8 bases, leaving 11 bases between them. Per the germline V gene, CDR1 is MNHNS and CDR2 is SASEGT. The CDR3 consists of 11 residues. CDR3 protein: CASTSSLGYTF. The CDR3, as DNA: TGTGCCAGCACCTCATCGTTAGGCTACACCTTC.

V is TRBV19 and J is TRBJ1-5, with D perhaps matching TRBD1 (5 bases). This CDR3 contains 15 residues. Germline CDR1 is LNHDA and CDR2 is SQIVND (reference sequence). V shed 3 bases and J shed 4 bases, with 13 bases lying between them. DNA for the CDR3: TGTGCCAGTAGTATCATACAGGTAGCAAATCAGCCCCAGCATTTT. Translating it yields CASSIIQVANQPQHF.

This clone has a handful of counts. The chain carries TRBV7-9 and TRBJ1-2; perhaps TRBD1 as D (6 bases). Trimming cost V 5 bases and J 6 bases, with 22 bases left between them. The CDR3 length is 16 residues. CDR1 SEHNR and CDR2 FQNEAQ come from the germline V gene (reference sequence). This CDR3 is CASSPFGQKKRDGYTF. The CDR3 DNA sequence: TGTGCCAGCAGCCCATTTGGACAGAAAAAGCGAGATGGCTACACCTTC.

V usage is TRBV5-4 and J usage is TRBJ1-1; D is unclear. Germline CDR1 SGHNT, CDR2 YYREEE (reference sequence). V gave up 0 bases and J gave up 0 bases, with 6 bases separating them. The CDR3 spans 14 residues. This CDR3 reads CASSLGVVNTEAFF. CDR3 in DNA: TGTGCCAGCAGCTTGGGGGTTGTGAACACTGAAGCTTTCTTT.

V is TRBV30 and J is TRBJ1-1; D is unclear. V shed 5 bases and J shed 6 bases, with 10 bases lying between them. Germline V gene sequence: CDR1 GTSNPN, CDR2 SVGIG (reference sequence). This CDR3 has 11 residues. The CDR3 DNA reads TGTGCCTGGGAAACAAGAGCTGAAGCTTTCTTT. This codes for CAWETRAEAFF.

This clone was seen a handful of times. The gene calls are TRBV6-1 and TRBJ2-3, with D unclear. The CDR3 loop spans 13 amino acids. Per germline, CDR1 MNHNS and CDR2 SASEGT. Trimming pared 6 bases from V and 1 base from J, leaving 8 bases between. DNA for the CDR3: TGTGCCAGCAGGAAAAGGGGCACAGATACGCAGTATTTT. It encodes CASRKRGTDTQYF.

This chain connects TRBV25-1 to TRBJ2-7, with 7 nucleotides matching TRBD1. Germline lookup yields CDR1 MGHDK and CDR2 SYGVNS. The CDR3 extends over 12 amino acids. V was clipped by 6 bases and J by 3 bases; unmatched bases: 2. CDR3 nucleotides: TGTGCCAGCAGCGGGGACAGCTACGAGCAGTACTTC. Protein: CASSGDSYEQYF.

The V call is TRBV28, the J call TRBJ2-7; D may be TRBD1 (6 bases). In germline, CDR1 is MDHEN, CDR2 SYDVKM. The V and J ends lost 10 bases and 4 bases respectively, with 11 bases between them. The CDR3 loop spans 11 amino acids. The CDR3 loop is CAITRGYEQYF. The CDR3 DNA follows: TGTGCCATCACCAGGGGTTACGAGCAGTACTTC.

The gene calls are TRBV30 and TRBJ1-4, with D uncertain. The germline V and J ends were trimmed by 5 bases and 0 bases, with 10 bases remaining between them. The CDR3 totals 14 residues. The germline V gene encodes CDR1 GTSNPN and CDR2 SVGIG (reference sequence). The CDR3 DNA follows: TGTGCCTGGTCTCTCTATGCAACTAATGAAAAACTGTTTTTT. It codes for CAWSLYATNEKLFF.

The table lists this clone with a few counts. V and J are TRBV5-5 and TRBJ2-4; 12 bases map to TRBD2. V lost 3 bases and J lost 7; bases outside the gene matches: 5. The germline CDR1 and CDR2 sequences are SGHKS and YYEKEE (reference sequence). CDR3 length equals 15 residues. The CDR3 DNA reads TGTGCCAGCAGCTCTCTAGCGGGGGGGGCTAACATTCAGTACTTC. Protein sequence: CASSSLAGGANIQYF.

A few counts support this clone. The V and J genes are TRBV2 and TRBJ2-1; 12 bases line up with TRBD1. The V segment lost 4 bases and the J segment 7 bases; nucleotides outside the gene matches: 5. Germline V gives CDR1 SNHLY, CDR2 FYNNEI. The CDR3 loop spans 15 amino acids. CDR3 DNA sequence: TGTGCCAGCAGTGCCGGGACAGGGGGCTCGAATGAGCAGTTCTTC. It yields the protein CASSAGTGGSNEQFF.

The V call is TRBV7-9, the J call TRBJ2-7; D is ambiguous. The germline CDR1 and CDR2 sequences are SEHNR and FQNEAQ (reference sequence). Trimming took off 2 bases at V and 2 bases at J, with 7 bases between the two ends. This CDR3 is built from 13 residues. CDR3 amino acids: CASSLRTPYEQYF. As DNA, the CDR3 is TGTGCCAGCAGCTTACGGACCCCCTACGAGCAGTACTTC.

This clone was recorded only once. The chain couples TRBV30 to TRBJ2-3; 11 positions match TRBD2. The CDR3 is 14 residues long. CDR1 and CDR2 (germline): GTSNPN, SVGIG (reference sequence). Losses at the gene ends were 5 bases for V and 7 bases for J; bases not matched to a gene: 8. CDR3 sequence: CAWVPGTSGYTQYF. CDR3 bases: TGTGCCTGGGTTCCCGGGACTAGCGGCTATACGCAGTATTTT.

The chain joins TRBV30 to TRBJ1-3; D is perhaps TRBD1 (6 bases). The CDR3 covers 14 residues. The germline V gene has CDR1 GTSNPN and CDR2 SVGIG (reference sequence). Trimming took off 2 bases at V and 0 bases at J, with 8 bases between the two ends. The CDR3 spells CAWSKTGSGNTIYF. The CDR3 bases are TGTGCCTGGAGTAAGACAGGCTCTGGAAACACCATATATTTT.

This chain connects TRBV30 to TRBJ1-3; D unclear. Trimming left V 8 bases short and J 4 bases short, with 15 bases between. The CDR3 totals 13 residues. Germline CDR1 is GTSNPN and CDR2 is SVGIG (reference sequence). The CDR3 nucleotides read TGTGCCCGAACGAGGGAACGAGGAAACACCATATATTTT. Translating it yields CARTRERGNTIYF.

The chain combines TRBV4-3 with TRBJ2-7; the D gene could be TRBD1 or TRBD2 (5 bases each). Germline CDR1 is LGHNA and CDR2 is YSLEER. The CDR3 contains 15 residues. With 4 bases removed from V and 0 bases from J, the gap between germline ends came to 13 bases. CDR3 in amino acids: CASSPGAGSSYEQYF. The CDR3 DNA reads TGCGCCAGCAGCCCCGGGGCTGGAAGCTCCTACGAGCAGTACTTC.

V gene TRBV28 combines with J gene TRBJ1-5; 7 nucleotides line up with TRBD1. Per germline, CDR1 MDHEN and CDR2 SYDVKM. The CDR3 is made up of 14 amino acids. Trimming took 8 bases from V and 7 from J; bases not matched to a gene: 11. CDR3 sequence: CASGNNRGGQPQHF. CDR3 sequence (DNA): TGTGCCAGCGGGAACAACAGGGGAGGCCAGCCCCAGCATTTT.

The chain combines TRBV7-6 with TRBJ1-6, with 7 bases fitting TRBD1. The CDR3 has 15 residues. V was clipped by 1 base and J by 8 bases; unmatched bases: 5. CDR1 and CDR2 from the germline V gene are SGHVS and FNYEAQ. The DNA for the CDR3 is TGTGCCAGCAGCTTAGGACAGGGACGACATTCACCCCTCCACTTT. This sequence encodes CASSLGQGRHSPLHF.

This rearrangement joins TRBV7-3 to TRBJ2-2; D possibly corresponds to TRBD1 (6 bases). CDR1 is SGHTA, CDR2 FQGTGA, per germline. V was clipped by 5 bases and J by 6 bases, with 10 bases between them. The CDR3 is made up of 13 amino acids. CDR3 sequence reads: CASSKDSPGELFF. The CDR3 DNA reads TGTGCCAGCAGCAAGGACAGCCCCGGGGAGCTGTTTTTT.